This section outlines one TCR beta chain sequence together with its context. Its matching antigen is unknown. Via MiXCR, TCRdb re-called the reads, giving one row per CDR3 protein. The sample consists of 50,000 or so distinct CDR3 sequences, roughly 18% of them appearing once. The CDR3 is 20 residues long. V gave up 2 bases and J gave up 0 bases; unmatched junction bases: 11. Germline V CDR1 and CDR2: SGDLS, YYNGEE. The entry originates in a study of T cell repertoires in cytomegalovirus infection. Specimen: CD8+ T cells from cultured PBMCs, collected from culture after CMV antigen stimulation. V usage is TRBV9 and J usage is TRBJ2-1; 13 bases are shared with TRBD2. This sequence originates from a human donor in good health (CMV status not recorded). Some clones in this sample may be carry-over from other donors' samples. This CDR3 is CASSVKGGLAGESSYNEQFF. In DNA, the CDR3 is TGTGCCAGCAGCGTGAAAGGAGGACTAGCGGGGGAGAGCTCCTACAATGAGCAGTTCTTC.